The 22 T cell receptor beta chains below were found in one sample sequenced in a study of beta chain features in type 1 diabetes. Expressed TCRB transcripts were sequenced because the entire RNA isolate underwent reverse transcription. Using immunoSEQ multiplex PCR, the repertoire was profiled, and TCRdb retains in-frame clones only, with some absent. This table holds about 620,000 clones, less than 20% found once. The sample consisted of naive CD4+ T cells from blood. The receptor source for this set is a man aged 18 to 35 in good health.

This clone has only a few counts. The V gene is TRBV18, the J gene TRBJ2-7; perhaps TRBD1 as D (5 bases). The CDR3 consists of 12 residues. V shed 3 bases and J shed 7 bases, with 10 bases lying between them. CDR1 and CDR2 (germline): KGHSH, LQKENI. The CDR3 loop is CASSPRVGEQYF. The CDR3 DNA reads TGTGCCAGCTCACCCAGGGTGGGGGAGCAGTACTTC.

This clone was seen a few times. The CDR3 DNA reads TGCGCCAGCAGCTTCACGTACCAAGAGACCCAGTACTTC. The encoded protein is CASSFTYQETQYF. The gene calls are TRBV5-1 and TRBJ2-5; D is unresolved. Germline V CDR1 and CDR2: SGHRS, YFSETQ. This CDR3 has 13 residues. V was pared by 2 bases and J by 0 bases, with 5 bases between.

This clone was detected a few times. The V call is TRBV7-8, the J call TRBJ2-1, with TRBD1 identical over 8 bases. V lost 5 bases and J lost 6; bases outside the gene matches: 15. The germline V gene encodes CDR1 SGHVS and CDR2 FQNEAQ. This CDR3 has 17 residues. CDR3 nucleotides: TGTGCCAGCAGCGTACCAGGGGGCGCCGGGGGAACCAATGAGCAGTTCTTC. Its protein is CASSVPGGAGGTNEQFF.

The rearrangement uses TRBV4-1 and TRBJ1-3; the match to TRBD1 covers 7 bases. Germline assignment: CDR1 MGHRA and CDR2 YSYEKL. The J segment lost 0 bases and the V segment lost 0 bases, leaving 2 bases of the junction unmatched. This CDR3 region has 16 residues. The CDR3 protein is CASSQEGTDSGNTIYF. The CDR3, as DNA: TGCGCCAGCAGCCAAGAAGGGACAGACTCTGGAAACACCATATATTTT.

Only a few counts were recorded for this clone. The gene calls are TRBV9 and TRBJ2-4, with 9 bases identical to TRBD1. The CDR3 has 17 residues. After removal of 0 bases from V and 7 bases from J, the junction contained 11 bases not matched to a gene. Germline V lookup: CDR1 SGDLS, CDR2 YYNGEE. For the CDR3, the DNA is TGTGCCAGCAGCGTAGAGTCGCTGGACAGGGGAAGGAACATTCAGTACTTC. Translation gives CASSVESLDRGRNIQYF.

The V and J genes are TRBV18 and TRBJ2-7; TRBD1 matches at 7 bases. CDR1 is KGHSH and CDR2 is LQKENI in the germline V gene. The CDR3 totals 15 residues. V was clipped by 6 bases and J by 1 base; unmatched bases: 9. The CDR3 spells CASSPDRKGSYEQYF. Written as DNA, the CDR3 is TGTGCCAGCTCGCCGGACAGGAAGGGGTCCTACGAGCAGTACTTC.

This clone was seen only a few times. The chain is built from TRBV2 and TRBJ2-5; no firm D call. CDR1 is SNHLY and CDR2 is FYNNEI in the germline V gene. The CDR3 runs 13 residues. V dropped 4 bases and J dropped 0 bases, with 6 bases sitting between them. In DNA, the CDR3 is TGTGCCAGCAGTGCGAACCACCAAGAGACCCAGTACTTC. Translating it yields CASSANHQETQYF.

V and J are TRBV7-2 and TRBJ2-3; D gene ambiguous. The length of the CDR3 is 10 residues. The V end was cut by 6 bases, the J end by 9 bases, with 7 bases between. Germline assignment: CDR1 SGHTA and CDR2 FQGNSA. The CDR3 sequence: CASSGITQYF. The CDR3 nucleotides are TGTGCCAGCAGTGGGATAACGCAGTATTTT.

The chain combines TRBV5-1 with TRBJ2-7; D gene ambiguous. There are 11 residues in the CDR3. In germline, CDR1 is SGHRS, CDR2 YFSETQ. Between the trimmed V and J ends, which lost 2 bases and 4 bases, there was a span of 4 bases. CDR3 bases: TGCGCCAGCAGCTTCTTTTACGAGCAGTACTTC. It specifies CASSFFYEQYF.

In this sample, this clone turned up many times. The V call is TRBV7-9, the J call TRBJ2-1; 8 bases map to TRBD1. The V and J ends lost 1 base and 6 bases, in that order; junction bases with no gene match: 2. Germline loops: CDR1 SEHNR, CDR2 FQNEAQ (reference sequence). This CDR3 is built from 14 residues. CDR3 protein: CASSLGGQGNEQFF. Written as DNA, the CDR3 is TGTGCCAGCAGCTTAGGCGGACAGGGCAATGAGCAGTTCTTC.

The chain recombines TRBV9 with TRBJ1-4; a possible D gene is TRBD1 (6 bases). V was cut by 3 bases and J by 15 bases, with 12 bases left in between. The CDR3 spans 11 residues. The V gene's germline CDR1 is SGDLS and CDR2 YYNGEE. CDR3 DNA sequence: TGTGCCAGCAGCGCGGGGAGGGGGTTGTTTTTT. Amino acids: CASSAGRGLFF.

This clone appeared a few times. DNA for the CDR3: TGTGCCAGCAGCGCCCCGGGGGGTGGCACAGATACGCAGTATTTT. Translating it yields CASSAPGGGTDTQYF. The V and J genes are TRBV9 and TRBJ2-3; 7 positions agree with TRBD2. CDR3 length equals 15 residues. The V segment lost 3 bases and the J segment 1 base; nucleotides outside the gene matches: 5. The V gene's germline CDR1 is SGDLS and CDR2 YYNGEE.

This clone has just a few counts. CDR3 bases: TGCGCCAGCAGCTTGGTCGCAGGCCGAGCTGAGACCCAGTACTTC. The encoded protein is CASSLVAGRAETQYF. The chain carries TRBV5-1 and TRBJ2-5; no definite D call. The CDR3 consists of 15 residues. V was trimmed by 0 bases and J by 5 bases, leaving 14 bases between them. The germline V gene encodes CDR1 SGHRS and CDR2 YFSETQ.

A few counts support this clone. The chain recombines TRBV18 with TRBJ1-2, with D possibly being TRBD1 (6 bases). The V gene lost 4 bases and the J gene lost 4 bases, with 19 bases spanning the gap. Germline CDR1 and CDR2: KGHSH and LQKENI. The CDR3 is 16 residues long. The CDR3, as DNA: TGTGCCAGCTCACTTACAGACAGGTACCTCCGCTATGGCTACACCTTC. It is translated as CASSLTDRYLRYGYTF.

The chain couples TRBV9 to TRBJ1-1; D gene unclear. V was shortened by 4 bases and J by 0 bases, with 13 bases between the two germline ends. Per germline, CDR1 SGDLS and CDR2 YYNGEE. The CDR3 is made up of 15 amino acids. CDR3 in amino acids: CASSLLGEVNTEAFF. The CDR3 nucleotides are TGTGCCAGCAGCCTTCTCGGAGAAGTGAACACTGAAGCTTTCTTT.

The chain uses TRBV6-6 and TRBJ1-2, with D possibly matching TRBD1 (5 bases). Trimming cost V 4 bases and J 3 bases, with 9 bases left between them. This CDR3 comprises 13 residues. Germline assignment: CDR1 MNHNY and CDR2 SVGAGI (reference sequence). CDR3 coding DNA: TGTGCCAGCAGTTTCCAAGGGGACTATGGCTACACCTTC. Its protein is CASSFQGDYGYTF.

This clone was counted once. This chain links TRBV15 with TRBJ1-1, with D possibly being TRBD1 (5 bases). This CDR3 region has 14 residues. The germline CDR1 and CDR2 sequences are LNHNV and YYDKDF (reference sequence). V shed 0 bases and J shed 3 bases, with 8 bases lying between them. CDR3: CATSRDQGDTEAFF. The DNA for the CDR3 is TGTGCCACCAGCAGAGATCAGGGCGACACTGAAGCTTTCTTT. The full variable domain, its missing parts supplied by reference TRBV15 and TRBJ1-1, is DAMVIQNPRYQVTQFGKPVTLSCSQTLNHNVMYWYQQKSSQAPKLLFHYYDKDFNNEADTPDNFQSRRPNTSFCFLDIRSPGLGDTAMYLCATSRDQGDTEAFFGQGTRLTVV.

The table lists this clone with a few counts. The rearrangement joins TRBV7-2 to TRBJ1-5, with D uncertain. Trimming pared 2 bases from V and 9 bases from J, leaving 14 bases between. This CDR3 has 14 residues. Germline lookup yields CDR1 SGHTA and CDR2 FQGNSA. The CDR3 sequence: CASSLNSWLRPQHF. The DNA of the CDR3 is TGTGCCAGCAGCTTAAACTCCTGGCTCCGGCCCCAGCATTTT.

In this sample, this clone turned up a few times. This chain uses TRBV7-9 with TRBJ2-5; the D gene could be TRBD1 or TRBD2 (6 bases each). Germline CDR1 SEHNR, CDR2 FQNEAQ (reference sequence). The CDR3 is made up of 13 amino acids. The V end lost 7 bases, the J end lost 4 bases, and 13 bases lay between the germline ends. CDR3 sequence (DNA): TGTGCCAGCACCCCGGGGGCCATAGAGACCCAGTACTTC. It encodes CASTPGAIETQYF.

The chain joins TRBV7-3 to TRBJ2-3; 8 bases line up with TRBD1. The CDR3 is made up of 15 amino acids. Germline loops: CDR1 SGHTA, CDR2 FQGTGA. V shed 2 bases and J 4 bases; nucleotides not matched to a gene: 5. As DNA, the CDR3 is TGTGCCAGCAGCTTACGTCCAGGGGGCCCAGATACGCAGTATTTT. Translation gives CASSLRPGGPDTQYF.

This clone was recorded a few times. The chain's CDR3 is CASSSTGALGAQYF. The CDR3 DNA sequence: TGTGCCAGTAGTTCGACAGGAGCCTTGGGGGCCCAGTACTTC. The rearrangement uses TRBV19 and TRBJ2-5, with D tentatively TRBD1 (6 bases). V lost 5 bases to trimming and J lost 9 bases, with 19 bases between them. The CDR3 spans 14 residues. Germline loops: CDR1 LNHDA, CDR2 SQIVND (reference sequence).

The gene calls are TRBV6-6 and TRBJ2-3; D not certain. CDR3 length: 13 amino acids. With 2 bases removed from V and 7 bases from J, the gap between germline ends came to 10 bases. The germline CDR1 and CDR2 sequences are MNHNY and SVGAGI (reference sequence). CDR3 DNA sequence: TGTGCCAGCAGTTACACGCTGGGGTATACGCAGTATTTT. Amino acids: CASSYTLGYTQYF.